This TCR beta chain was recorded in a study of blood T cell repertoires in COVID-19. Only in-frame clones appear in the TCRdb table, and some are missing; sequencing was by immunoSEQ multiplex PCR. The profile shows a few hundred thousand clones, roughly nine tenths of them singletons. This TCR was recovered from a man aged 55 to 70 who had recovered from COVID-19. The sequencing sample was made of peripheral blood.

Here the CDR3 reads CASSTFPGQDYQPQHF. In DNA form, the CDR3 reads TGTGCCAGCAGCACGTTTCCGGGACAGGATTATCAGCCCCAGCATTTT. V is TRBV5-6 and J is TRBJ1-5; 8 nucleotides align to TRBD1. Germline CDR1 reads SGHDT; CDR2 reads YYEEEE. Germline trimming cut 4 bases from V and 5 bases from J; bases unmatched to any gene: 11. The CDR3 contains 16 residues.